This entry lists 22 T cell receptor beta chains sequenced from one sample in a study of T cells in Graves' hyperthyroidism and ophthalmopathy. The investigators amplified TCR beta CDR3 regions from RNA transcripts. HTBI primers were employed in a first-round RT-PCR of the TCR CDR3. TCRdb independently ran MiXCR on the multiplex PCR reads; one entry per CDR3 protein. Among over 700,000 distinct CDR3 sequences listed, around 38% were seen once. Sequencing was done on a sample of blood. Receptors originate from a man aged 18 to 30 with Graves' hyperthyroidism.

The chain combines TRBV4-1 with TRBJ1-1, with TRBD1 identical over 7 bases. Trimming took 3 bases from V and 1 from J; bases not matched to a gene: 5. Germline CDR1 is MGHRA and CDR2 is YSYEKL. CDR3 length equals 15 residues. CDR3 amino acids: CASSQKGGPNTEAFF. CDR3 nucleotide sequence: TGCGCCAGCAGCCAGAAAGGGGGCCCGAACACTGAAGCTTTCTTT.

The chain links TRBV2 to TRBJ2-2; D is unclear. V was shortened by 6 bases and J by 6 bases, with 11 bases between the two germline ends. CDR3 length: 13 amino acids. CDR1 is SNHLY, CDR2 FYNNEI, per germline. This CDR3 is CASRGLAPGELFF. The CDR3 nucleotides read TGTGCCAGCAGAGGTCTGGCGCCCGGGGAGCTGTTTTTT.

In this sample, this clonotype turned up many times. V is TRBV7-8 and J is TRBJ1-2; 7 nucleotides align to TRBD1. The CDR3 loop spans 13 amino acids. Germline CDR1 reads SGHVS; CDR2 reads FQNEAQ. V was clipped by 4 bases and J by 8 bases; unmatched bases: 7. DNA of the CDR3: TGTGCCAGCAGCTCAGAACAGGGGTACGGCTACACCTTC. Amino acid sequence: CASSSEQGYGYTF.

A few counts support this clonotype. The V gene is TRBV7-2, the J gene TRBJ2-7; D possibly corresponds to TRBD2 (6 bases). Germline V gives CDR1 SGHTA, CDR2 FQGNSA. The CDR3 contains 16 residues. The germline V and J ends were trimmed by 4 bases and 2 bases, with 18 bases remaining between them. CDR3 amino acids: CASSSLRDSLTYEQYF. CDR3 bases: TGTGCCAGCAGCTCTCTCCGGGACTCCCTAACCTACGAGCAGTACTTC.

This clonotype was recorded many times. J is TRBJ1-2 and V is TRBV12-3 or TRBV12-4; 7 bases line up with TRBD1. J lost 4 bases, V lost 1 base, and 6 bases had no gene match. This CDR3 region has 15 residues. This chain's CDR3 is CASSLGTGDIYGYTF. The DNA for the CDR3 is TGTGCCAGCAGTTTAGGAACAGGGGACATCTATGGCTACACCTTC.

The CDR3 spells CAIEAGGDNTEAFF. The CDR3 region has the DNA TGTGCCATCGAGGCAGGGGGGGATAACACTGAAGCTTTCTTT. The chain joins TRBV10-3 to TRBJ1-1; TRBD1 matches at 7 bases. Germline V CDR1 and CDR2: ENHRY, SYGVKD. The CDR3 consists of 14 residues. The J segment lost 2 bases and the V segment lost 8 bases, leaving 8 bases of the junction unmatched.

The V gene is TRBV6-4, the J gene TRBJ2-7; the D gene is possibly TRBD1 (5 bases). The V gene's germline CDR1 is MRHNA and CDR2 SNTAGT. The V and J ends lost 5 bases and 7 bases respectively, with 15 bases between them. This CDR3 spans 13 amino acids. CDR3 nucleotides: TGTGCCAGCAGTCCTCTCCAGGGCGAAGAGCAGTACTTC. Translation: CASSPLQGEEQYF.

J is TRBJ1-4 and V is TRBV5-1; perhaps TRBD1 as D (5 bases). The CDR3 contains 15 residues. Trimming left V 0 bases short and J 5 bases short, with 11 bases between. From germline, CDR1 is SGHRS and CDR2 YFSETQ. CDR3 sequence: CASSLDPGRNEKLFF. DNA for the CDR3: TGCGCCAGCAGCTTGGACCCAGGGAGGAATGAAAAACTGTTTTTT.

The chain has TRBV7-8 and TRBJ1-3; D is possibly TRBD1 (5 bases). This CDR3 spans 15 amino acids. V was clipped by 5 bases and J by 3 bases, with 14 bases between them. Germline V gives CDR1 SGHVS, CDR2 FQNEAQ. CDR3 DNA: TGTGCCAGCAGCGATTTCGGGGGATATGGAAACACCATATATTTT. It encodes CASSDFGGYGNTIYF.

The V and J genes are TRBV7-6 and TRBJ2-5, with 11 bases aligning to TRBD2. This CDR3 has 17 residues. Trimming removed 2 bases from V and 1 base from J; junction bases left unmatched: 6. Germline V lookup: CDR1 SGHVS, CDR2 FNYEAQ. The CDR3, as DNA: TGTGCCAGCAGCTTATTTAGCGGGGGGGGCCTCCAAGAGACCCAGTACTTC. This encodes CASSLFSGGGLQETQYF.

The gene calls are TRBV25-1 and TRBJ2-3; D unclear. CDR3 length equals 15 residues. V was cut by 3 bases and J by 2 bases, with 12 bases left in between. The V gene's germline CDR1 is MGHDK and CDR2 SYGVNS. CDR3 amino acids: CASSEVMGFTDTQYF. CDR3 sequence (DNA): TGTGCCAGCAGTGAGGTGATGGGTTTCACAGATACGCAGTATTTT.

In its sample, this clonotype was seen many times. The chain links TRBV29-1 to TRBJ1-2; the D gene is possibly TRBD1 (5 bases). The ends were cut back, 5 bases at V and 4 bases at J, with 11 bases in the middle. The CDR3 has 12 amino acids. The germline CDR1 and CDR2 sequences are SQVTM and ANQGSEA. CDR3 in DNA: TGCAGCGTTTCCGGGACGGTCTATGGCTACACCTTC. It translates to CSVSGTVYGYTF.

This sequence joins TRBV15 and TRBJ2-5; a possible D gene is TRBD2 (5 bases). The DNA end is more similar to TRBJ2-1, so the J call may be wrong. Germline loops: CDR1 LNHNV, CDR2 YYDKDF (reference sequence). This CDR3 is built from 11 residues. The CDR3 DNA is TGTGCCACCGGGGTGGACTCTGAGCAGTTCTTC. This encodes CATGVDSEQFF.

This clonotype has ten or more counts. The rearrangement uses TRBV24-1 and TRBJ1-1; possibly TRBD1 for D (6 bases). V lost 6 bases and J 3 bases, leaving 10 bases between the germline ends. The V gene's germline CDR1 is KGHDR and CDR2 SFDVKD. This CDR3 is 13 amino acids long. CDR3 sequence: CATSRRGYTEAFF. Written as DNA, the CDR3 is TGTGCCACCAGTCGCAGGGGATACACTGAAGCTTTCTTT.

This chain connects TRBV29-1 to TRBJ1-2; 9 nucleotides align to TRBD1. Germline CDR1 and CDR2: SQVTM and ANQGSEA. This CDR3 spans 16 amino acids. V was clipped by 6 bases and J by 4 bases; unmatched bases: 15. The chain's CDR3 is CSVGGGTGTASYGYTF. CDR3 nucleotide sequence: TGCAGCGTAGGAGGTGGGACAGGGACCGCTAGCTATGGCTACACCTTC.

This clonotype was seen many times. In DNA form, the CDR3 reads TGTGCCAGCAGTGAAGCAAGGGATTGGCCCCAGCATTTT. This gives the protein CASSEARDWPQHF. This chain uses TRBV2 with TRBJ1-5; no clear D. Germline loops: CDR1 SNHLY, CDR2 FYNNEI. The CDR3 totals 13 residues. Trimming left V 0 bases short and J 9 bases short, with 9 bases between.

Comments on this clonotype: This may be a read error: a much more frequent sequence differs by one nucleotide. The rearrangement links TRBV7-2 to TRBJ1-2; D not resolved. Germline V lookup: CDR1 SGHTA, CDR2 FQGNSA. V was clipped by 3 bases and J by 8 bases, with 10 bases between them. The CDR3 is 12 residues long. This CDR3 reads CASSFFTEGYTF. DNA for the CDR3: TGTGCCAGCAGCTTCTTTACTGAAGGCTACACCTTC.

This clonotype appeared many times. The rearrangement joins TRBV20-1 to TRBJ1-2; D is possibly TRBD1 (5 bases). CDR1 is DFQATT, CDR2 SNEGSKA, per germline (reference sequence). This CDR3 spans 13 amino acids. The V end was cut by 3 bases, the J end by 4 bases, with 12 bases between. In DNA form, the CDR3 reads TGCAGTGCTAGTTTAGGGCAGGGCTATGGCTACACCTTC. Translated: CSASLGQGYGYTF.

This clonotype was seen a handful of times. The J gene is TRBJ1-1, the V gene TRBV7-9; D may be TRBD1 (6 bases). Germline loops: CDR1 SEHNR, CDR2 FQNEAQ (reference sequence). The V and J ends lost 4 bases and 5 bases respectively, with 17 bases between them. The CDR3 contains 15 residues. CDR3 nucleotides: TGTGCCAGCAGCTCGGGAGGGGGGGTGAGGACTGAAGCTTTCTTT. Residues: CASSSGGGVRTEAFF.

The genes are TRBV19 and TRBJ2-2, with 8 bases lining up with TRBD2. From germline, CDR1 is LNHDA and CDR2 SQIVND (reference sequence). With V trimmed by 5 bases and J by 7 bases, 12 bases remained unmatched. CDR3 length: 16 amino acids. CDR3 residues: CASSLPWDGRVGELFF. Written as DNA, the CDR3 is TGTGCCAGTAGTCTCCCCTGGGACGGGAGGGTCGGGGAGCTGTTTTTT.

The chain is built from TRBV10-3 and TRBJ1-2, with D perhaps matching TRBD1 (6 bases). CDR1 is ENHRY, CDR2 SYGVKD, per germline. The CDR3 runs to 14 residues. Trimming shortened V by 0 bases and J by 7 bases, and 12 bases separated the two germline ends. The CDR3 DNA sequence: TGTGCCATCAGTGAGTCTAGGGGGGCAGTTGGCTACACCTTC. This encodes CAISESRGAVGYTF.

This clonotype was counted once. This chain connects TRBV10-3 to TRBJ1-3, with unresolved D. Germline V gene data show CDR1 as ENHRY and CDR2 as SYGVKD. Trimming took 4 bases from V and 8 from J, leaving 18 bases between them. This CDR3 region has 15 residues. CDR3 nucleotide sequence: TGTGCCATCAGTGGCCTGGGAACCTATGGCTACACCATATATTTT. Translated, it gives CAISGLGTYGYTIYF.